This T cell receptor beta chain was sequenced for a study of T cells in Graves' hyperthyroidism and ophthalmopathy. This clonotype has a count of ten or more. The target antigen is unknown. Study-wide findings and caveats: The model predicted ophthalmopathy a median around 6 months before onset.

Uncontrolled infection, other autoimmune disease, pregnancy or lactation led to exclusion. Template material for amplifying TCR beta CDR3 regions consisted of RNA transcripts. When the TCR CDR3 underwent first-round RT-PCR, the HTBI primer set was used. TCRdb reprocessed the multiplex PCR reads with MiXCR, giving one entry per CDR3 protein. The sample contains approximately 640,000 distinct CDR3 sequences, 45% of which appear only once. Trimming cost V 1 base and J 10 bases; bases outside gene matches: 5. CDR3 length: 14 amino acids. Per the germline V gene, CDR1 is MDHEN and CDR2 is SYDVKM. The sequence came from an adult man with Graves' disease, either hyperthyroidism or ophthalmopathy (not recorded which). The specimen was peripheral blood or thyroid tissue (not recorded which). The V and J genes are TRBV28 and TRBJ1-4, with 8 bases identical to TRBD1. CDR3 nucleotide sequence: TGTGCCAGCAGTTTATCAGGGGGCTTTCGAAAACTGTTTTTT. It codes for CASSLSGGFRKLFF.